Listed below are T cell receptor beta chains from one sample, sequenced in a study of blood T cell repertoires in COVID-19. Generated by immunoSEQ multiplex PCR, the TCRdb table keeps only in-frame clones and is missing some. The data contain about 240,000 clones, 75% to 85% of them seen just once; the ten biggest clones take up over 10%. Sequenced: peripheral blood. The receptors originated from a woman aged 55-70 years with active or convalescent COVID-19. The CDR3 runs from the conserved cysteine through the conserved F or W. A D gene is named only where the DNA matches it firmly. Where a row states a size, it is once, few, many or the class of an expanded clone; other rows omit it.

clone_size j_call d_call v_call cdr3_aa cdr3_nt
- TRBJ1-1 - TRBV11-1 CASSLRGGYGEAFF TGTGCCAGCAGCCTTAGGGGGGGTTATGGTGAAGCTTTCTTT
once TRBJ2-1 TRBD1 TRBV19 CASSSRTGASSYNEQFF TGTGCCAGTAGTAGTCGGACAGGGGCCAGCTCCTACAATGAGCAGTTCTTC
- TRBJ1-2 - TRBV6-1 CASSEGLHGYTF TGTGCCAGCAGTGAGGGACTCCATGGCTACACCTTC
- TRBJ2-5 - TRBV14 CASSQASQPGETQYF TGTGCCAGCAGCCAAGCGAGTCAGCCCGGGGAGACCCAGTACTTC
- TRBJ2-5 TRBD1 TRBV7-9 CASSSWGTGAEETQYF TGTGCCAGCAGCTCCTGGGGGACAGGGGCCGAAGAGACCCAGTACTTC
- TRBJ1-6 TRBD1 TRBV27 CASSLLWTGGYNSPLHF TGTGCCAGCAGTCTATTATGGACAGGAGGGTATAATTCACCCCTCCACTTT
- TRBJ1-1 TRBD1 TRBV5-1 CASSFDRVNTEAFF TGCGCCAGCAGCTTTGACAGGGTGAACACTGAAGCTTTCTTT
- TRBJ2-1 TRBD2 TRBV5-1 CASSLAGLAGSGEQFF TGCGCCAGCAGCTTGGCCGGACTAGCGGGGTCAGGAGAGCAGTTCTTC
- TRBJ1-2 - TRBV6-1 CASSDQWTSNGYTF TGTGCCAGCAGTGATCAGTGGACATCCAATGGCTACACCTTC
- TRBJ1-2 - TRBV6-2/TRBV6-3 CASSRDSWDINGYTF TGTGCCAGCAGTCGGGATTCGTGGGACATTAATGGCTACACCTTC
- TRBJ1-2 - TRBV5-6 CASSTRTGRYYGYTF TGTGCCAGCAGCACCAGAACAGGGAGATACTATGGCTACACCTTC
- TRBJ2-3 TRBD2 TRBV3-1/TRBV3-2 CASSQDAGLAVSSTDTQYF TGTGCCAGCAGCCAAGACGCGGGACTAGCGGTCTCTAGCACAGATACGCAGTATTTT
- TRBJ2-5 TRBD2 TRBV7-9 CASSPKSGGTQETQYF TGTGCCAGCAGCCCCAAAAGCGGGGGGACTCAAGAGACCCAGTACTTC
- TRBJ1-2 TRBD1 TRBV30 CACQGQGTGGYTF TGTGCCTGCCAGGGACAGGGAACGGGTGGCTACACCTTC